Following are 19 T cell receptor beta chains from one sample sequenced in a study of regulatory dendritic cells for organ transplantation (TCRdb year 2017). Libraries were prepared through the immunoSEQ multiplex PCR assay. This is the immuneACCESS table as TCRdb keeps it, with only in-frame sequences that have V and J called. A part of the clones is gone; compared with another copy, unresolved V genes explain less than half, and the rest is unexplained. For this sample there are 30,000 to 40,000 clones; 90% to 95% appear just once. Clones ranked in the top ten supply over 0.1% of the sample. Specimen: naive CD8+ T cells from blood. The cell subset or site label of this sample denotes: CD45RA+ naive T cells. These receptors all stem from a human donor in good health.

Here the CDR3 DNA reads TGTGCCAGCAGCGTCGGACTAGCGGGAGTCAGAGAGACCCAGTACTTC. Encoded protein: CASSVGLAGVRETQYF. The gene calls are TRBV9 and TRBJ2-5; 13 bases align to TRBD2. CDR3 size: 16 residues. Germline CDR1 reads SGDLS; CDR2 reads YYNGEE. V shed 2 bases and J 4 bases; nucleotides not matched to a gene: 5.

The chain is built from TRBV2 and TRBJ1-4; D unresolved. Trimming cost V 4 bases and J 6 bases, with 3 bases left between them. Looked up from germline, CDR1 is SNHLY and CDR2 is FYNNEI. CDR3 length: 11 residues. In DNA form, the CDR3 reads TGTGCCAGCAGTGGTGATGAAAAACTGTTTTTT. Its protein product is CASSGDEKLFF.

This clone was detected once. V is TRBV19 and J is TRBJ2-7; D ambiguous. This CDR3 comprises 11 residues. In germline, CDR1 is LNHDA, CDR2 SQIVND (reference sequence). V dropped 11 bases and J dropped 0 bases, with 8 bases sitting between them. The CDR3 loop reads CARLSSYEQYF. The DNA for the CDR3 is TGTGCCCGTCTTAGCTCCTACGAGCAGTACTTC.

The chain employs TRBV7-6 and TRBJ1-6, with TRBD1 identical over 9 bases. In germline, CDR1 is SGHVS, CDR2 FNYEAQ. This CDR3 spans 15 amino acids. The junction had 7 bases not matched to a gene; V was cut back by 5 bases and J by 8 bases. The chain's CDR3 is CASSTGTGSYSPLHF. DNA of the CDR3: TGTGCCAGCAGCACCGGGACAGGGAGTTATTCACCCCTCCACTTT.

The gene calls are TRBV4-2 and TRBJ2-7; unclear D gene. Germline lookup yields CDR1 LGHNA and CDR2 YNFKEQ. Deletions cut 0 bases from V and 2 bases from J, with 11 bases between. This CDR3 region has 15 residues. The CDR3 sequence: CASSQEEGFPYEQYF. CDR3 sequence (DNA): TGTGCCAGCAGCCAAGAGGAAGGGTTTCCCTACGAGCAGTACTTC.

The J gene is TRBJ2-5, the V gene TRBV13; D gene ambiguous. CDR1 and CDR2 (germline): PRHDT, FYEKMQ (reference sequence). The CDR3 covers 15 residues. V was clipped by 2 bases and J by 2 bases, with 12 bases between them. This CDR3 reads CASSLFSQAQETQYF. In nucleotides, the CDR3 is TGTGCCAGCAGCTTATTTTCCCAGGCTCAAGAGACCCAGTACTTC.

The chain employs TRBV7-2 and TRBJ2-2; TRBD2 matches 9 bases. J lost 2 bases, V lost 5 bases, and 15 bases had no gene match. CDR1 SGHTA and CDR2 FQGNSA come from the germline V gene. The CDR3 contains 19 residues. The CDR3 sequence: CASSAPTGSGRFNTGELFF. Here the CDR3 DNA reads TGTGCCAGCAGCGCCCCTACGGGAAGCGGGAGGTTTAACACCGGGGAGCTGTTTTTT.

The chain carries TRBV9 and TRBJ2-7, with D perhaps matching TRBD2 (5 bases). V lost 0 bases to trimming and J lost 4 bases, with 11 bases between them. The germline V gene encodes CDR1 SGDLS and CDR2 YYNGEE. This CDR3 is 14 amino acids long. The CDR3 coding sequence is TGTGCCAGCAGCGTAGGCCTATCGGGATACGAGCAGTACTTC. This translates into CASSVGLSGYEQYF. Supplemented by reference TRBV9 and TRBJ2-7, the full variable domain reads DSGVTQTPKHLITATGQRVTLRCSPRSGDLSVYWYQQSLDQGLQFLIQYYNGEERAKGNILERFSAQQFPDLHSELNLSSLELGDSALYFCASSVGLSGYEQYFGPGTRLTVT.

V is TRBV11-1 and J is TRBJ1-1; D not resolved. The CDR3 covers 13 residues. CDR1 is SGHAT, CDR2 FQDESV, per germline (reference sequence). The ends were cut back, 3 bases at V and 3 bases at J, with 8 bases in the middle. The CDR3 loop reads CASSFSIYTEAFF. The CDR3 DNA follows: TGTGCCAGCAGCTTTTCCATTTACACTGAAGCTTTCTTT.

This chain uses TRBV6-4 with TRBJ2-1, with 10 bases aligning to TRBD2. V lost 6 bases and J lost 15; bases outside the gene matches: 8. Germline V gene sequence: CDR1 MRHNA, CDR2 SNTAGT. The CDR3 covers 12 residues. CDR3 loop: CASSLTSGDLFF. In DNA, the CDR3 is TGTGCCAGCAGCCTAACTAGCGGGGATCTGTTCTTC.

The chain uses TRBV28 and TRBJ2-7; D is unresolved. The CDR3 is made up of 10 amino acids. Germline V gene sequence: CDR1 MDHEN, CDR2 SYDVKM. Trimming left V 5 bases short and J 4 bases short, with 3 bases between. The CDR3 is CASSDYEQYF. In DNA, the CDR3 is TGTGCCAGCAGTGATTACGAGCAGTACTTC.

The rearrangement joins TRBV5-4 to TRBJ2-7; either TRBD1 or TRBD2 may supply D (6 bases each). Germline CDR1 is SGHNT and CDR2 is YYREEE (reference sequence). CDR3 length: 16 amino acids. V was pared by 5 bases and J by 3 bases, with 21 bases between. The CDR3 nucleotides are TGTGCCAGCAGTTCGGGGGCCCCTACCGGGATCTACGAGCAGTACTTC. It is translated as CASSSGAPTGIYEQYF.

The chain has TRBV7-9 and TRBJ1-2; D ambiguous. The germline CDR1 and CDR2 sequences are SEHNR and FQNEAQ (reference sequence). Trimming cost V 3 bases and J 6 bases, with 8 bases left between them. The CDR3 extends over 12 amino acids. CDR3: CASSFGGHGYTF. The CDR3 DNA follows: TGTGCCAGCAGCTTCGGAGGGCATGGCTACACCTTC.

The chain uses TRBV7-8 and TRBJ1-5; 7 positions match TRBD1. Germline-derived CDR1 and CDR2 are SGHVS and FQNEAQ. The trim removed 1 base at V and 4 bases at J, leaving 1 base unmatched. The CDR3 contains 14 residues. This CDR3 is CASSLEGANQPQHF. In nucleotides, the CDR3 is TGTGCCAGCAGCTTAGAGGGGGCGAATCAGCCCCAGCATTTT.

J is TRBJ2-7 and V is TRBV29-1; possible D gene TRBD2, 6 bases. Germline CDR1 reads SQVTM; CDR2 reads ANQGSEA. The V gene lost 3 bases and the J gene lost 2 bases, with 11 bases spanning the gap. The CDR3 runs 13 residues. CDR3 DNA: TGCAGCGTTGAGATCCCTAGCGCCTACGAGCAGTACTTC. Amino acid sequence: CSVEIPSAYEQYF.

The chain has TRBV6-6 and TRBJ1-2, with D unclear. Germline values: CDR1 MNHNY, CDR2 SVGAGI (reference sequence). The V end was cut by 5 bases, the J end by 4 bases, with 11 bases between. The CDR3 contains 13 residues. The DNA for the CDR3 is TGTGCCAGCAGTAAGGACGGTCTCTATGGCTACACCTTC. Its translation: CASSKDGLYGYTF.

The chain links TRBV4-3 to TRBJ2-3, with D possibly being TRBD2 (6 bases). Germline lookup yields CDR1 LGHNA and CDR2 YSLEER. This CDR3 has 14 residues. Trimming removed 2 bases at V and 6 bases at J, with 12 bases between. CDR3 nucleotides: TGCGCCAGCAGCCAATTTTCGGGAGCGGATACGCAGTATTTT. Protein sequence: CASSQFSGADTQYF.

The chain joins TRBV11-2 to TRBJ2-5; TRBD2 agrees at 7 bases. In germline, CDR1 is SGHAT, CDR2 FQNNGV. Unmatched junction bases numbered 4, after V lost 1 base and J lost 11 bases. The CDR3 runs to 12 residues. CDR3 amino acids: CASSLALREQYF. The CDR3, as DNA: TGTGCCAGCAGCTTAGCTCTGCGGGAGCAGTACTTC. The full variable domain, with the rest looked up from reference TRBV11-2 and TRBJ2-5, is EAGVAQSPRYKIIEKRQSVAFWCNPISGHATLYWYQQILGQGPKLLIQFQNNGVVDDSQLPKDRFSAERLKGVDSTLKIQPAKLEDSAVYLCASSLALREQYFGPGTRLLVL.

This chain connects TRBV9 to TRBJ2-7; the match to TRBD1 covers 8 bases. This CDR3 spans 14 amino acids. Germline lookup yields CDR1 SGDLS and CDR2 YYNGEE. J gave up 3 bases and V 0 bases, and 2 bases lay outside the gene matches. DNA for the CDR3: TGTGCCAGCAGCGTAGGCGGGACAGGCTACGAGCAGTACTTC. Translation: CASSVGGTGYEQYF.